In this sample, the clone carrying this TCR beta chain turned up once. The CDR3 has 15 residues. The germline V gene encodes CDR1 SQVTM and CDR2 ANQGSEA. J was trimmed by 3 bases and V by 4 bases; bases with no gene match: 5. Profiling relied on immunoSEQ multiplex PCR, and the TCRdb table lists in-frame clones only, not all of them. Here the sample spans 50,000 to 60,000 clones, about 95% being singletons. This record belongs to a study of technical replicates of blood from a few donors. What was sequenced was PBMCs. The chain couples TRBV29-1 to TRBJ2-2; 10 bases line up with TRBD2. The TCR sequence derives from a human donor in good health. Some clones in this sample may be carry-over from other donors' samples. CDR3 in DNA: TGCAGCGTTGGTAGCGGGGGGCTTTACACCGGGGAGCTGTTTTTT. The encoded protein is CSVGSGGLYTGELFF.